Below are 18 T cell receptor beta chains sequenced from a single sample in a study of blood T cell repertoires in COVID-19. TCRdb's copy holds only in-frame clones and misses some; the assay was immunoSEQ multiplex PCR. The table records 400,000 to 550,000 clones, roughly 85% of them present only once. Specimen: PBMCs or T cells enriched from blood (not recorded which). Receptors originate from a woman between 18 and 29 years old with acute COVID-19.

V usage is TRBV28 and J usage is TRBJ2-3; 7 nucleotides agree with TRBD1. CDR1 MDHEN and CDR2 SYDVKM come from the germline V gene. This CDR3 contains 17 residues. Losses at the gene ends were 5 bases for V and 2 bases for J; bases not matched to a gene: 13. DNA of the CDR3: TGTGCCAGCAGTCTTCCGCCCAGGGGGACCCTCACAGATACGCAGTATTTT. The encoded protein is CASSLPPRGTLTDTQYF. Using reference TRBV28 and TRBJ2-3 for the parts outside the CDR3, the full variable domain is DVKVTQSSRYLVKRTGEKVFLECVQDMDHENMFWYRQDPGLGLRLIYFSYDVKMKEKGDIPEGYSVSREKKERFSLILESASTNQTSMYLCASSLPPRGTLTDTQYFGPGTRLTVL.

The V gene is TRBV7-9, the J gene TRBJ1-6; D remains unclear. With 1 base removed from V and 5 bases from J, the gap between germline ends came to 6 bases. Germline CDR1 SEHNR, CDR2 FQNEAQ (reference sequence). The CDR3 covers 14 residues. CDR3: CASSLGQDNSPLHF. The CDR3 DNA reads TGTGCCAGCAGCTTAGGGCAGGATAATTCACCCCTCCACTTT.

The gene calls are TRBV7-9 and TRBJ1-6, with TRBD1 identical over 8 bases. The CDR3 is 19 amino acids. Per the germline V gene, CDR1 is SEHNR and CDR2 is FQNEAQ (reference sequence). The junction had 13 bases not matched to a gene; V was cut back by 2 bases and J by 4 bases. CDR3 protein: CASSLLFHPRGQYNSPLHF. CDR3 DNA: TGTGCCAGCAGCTTATTATTCCACCCCAGGGGGCAGTATAATTCACCCCTCCACTTT.

The V gene is TRBV29-1, the J gene TRBJ1-2; 7 nucleotides align to TRBD1. The V gene end was trimmed by 1 base and the J gene end by 5 bases; junction bases not matched to a gene: 13. This CDR3 has 16 amino acids. Germline-derived CDR1 and CDR2 are SQVTM and ANQGSEA. This CDR3 reads CSVEVPQGVTAYGYTF. The CDR3 nucleotides read TGCAGCGTTGAAGTTCCCCAGGGGGTTACCGCGTATGGCTACACCTTC.

This clone was observed a single time. The chain employs TRBV6-5 and TRBJ2-7; 7 positions agree with TRBD1. Trimming at V came to 0 bases and at J to 3 bases, leaving 5 bases not matched to a gene. CDR1 is MNHEY, CDR2 SVGAGI, per germline. The length of the CDR3 is 15 residues. In DNA form, the CDR3 reads TGTGCCAGCAGTTACTCCCGGACAGGTAACTACGAGCAGTACTTC. Encoded protein: CASSYSRTGNYEQYF.

J is TRBJ2-5 and V is TRBV11-3; unclear D gene. Trimming took 5 bases from V and 1 from J, leaving 8 bases between them. The germline V gene encodes CDR1 SGHNT and CDR2 YENEEA. The CDR3 is 13 residues long. The CDR3 loop reads CASSVSLQETQYF. In nucleotides, the CDR3 is TGTGCCAGCAGCGTTAGCCTCCAAGAGACCCAGTACTTC. The complete variable domain, with remaining parts taken from reference TRBV11-3 and TRBJ2-5, reads EAGVVQSPRYKIIEKKQPVAFWCNPISGHNTLYWYLQNLGQGPELLIRYENEEAVDDSQLPKDRFSAERLKGVDSTLKIQPAELGDSAVYLCASSVSLQETQYFGPGTRLLVL.

V is TRBV18 and J is TRBJ1-2, with D unclear. V lost 1 base and J lost 7, with 13 bases in between. Germline V gene lookup returns CDR1 KGHSH and CDR2 LQKENI. The CDR3 has 14 amino acids. The CDR3 protein is CASSPRTPAGGYTF. The CDR3 bases are TGTGCCAGCTCACCACGAACTCCTGCGGGTGGCTACACCTTC.

This chain uses TRBV14 with TRBJ2-1; the D gene is possibly TRBD1 (5 bases). The germline gives CDR1 SGHDN, CDR2 FVKESK. The CDR3 covers 12 residues. V dropped 3 bases and J dropped 10 bases, with 10 bases sitting between them. CDR3 loop: CASSQTAWEQFF. CDR3 DNA sequence: TGTGCCAGCAGCCAGACAGCTTGGGAGCAGTTCTTC. Using reference TRBV14 and TRBJ2-1 for the parts outside the CDR3, the full variable domain is EAGVTQFPSHSVIEKGQTVTLRCDPISGHDNLYWYRRVMGKEIKFLLHFVKESKQDESGMPNNRFLAERTGGTYSTLKVQPAELEDSGVYFCASSQTAWEQFFGPGTRLTVL.

The V call is TRBV18, the J call TRBJ1-6; TRBD1 matches 8 bases. V gave up 6 bases and J gave up 9 bases; unmatched junction bases: 4. The CDR3 sequence is 13 residues long. The germline gives CDR1 KGHSH, CDR2 LQKENI. CDR3 bases: TGTGCCAGCTCGGCTGGACAGGGTTCACCCCTCCACTTT. Protein product: CASSAGQGSPLHF.

The V gene is TRBV5-3, the J gene TRBJ2-7; 7 bases match TRBD1. TRBV5-3 is filed as an ORF, its function uncertain. With V trimmed by 4 bases and J by 3 bases, 7 bases remained unmatched. The CDR3 has 14 amino acids. The CDR3 sequence: CARSRQGWNYEQYF. CDR3 sequence (DNA): TGTGCCAGAAGCCGACAGGGATGGAACTACGAGCAGTACTTC.

The chain recombines TRBV20-1 with TRBJ1-4, with 10 bases that match TRBD1. Germline CDR1 is DFQATT and CDR2 is SNEGSKA (reference sequence). The V gene end was trimmed by 3 bases and the J gene end by 6 bases; junction bases not matched to a gene: 7. The CDR3 sequence is 15 residues long. The CDR3 is CSASGGGTGDEKLFF. The CDR3 nucleotides are TGCAGTGCTAGTGGGGGAGGGACAGGGGATGAAAAACTGTTTTTT.

The genes are TRBV10-2 and TRBJ2-1, with D possibly being TRBD2 (6 bases). Trimming took off 5 bases at V and 4 bases at J, with 18 bases between the two ends. This CDR3 contains 16 residues. Germline-derived CDR1 and CDR2 are WSHSY and SAAADI. The CDR3 protein is CASSKSWEDQYNEQFF. CDR3 DNA sequence: TGCGCCAGCAGTAAATCGTGGGAGGACCAATACAATGAGCAGTTCTTC.

The J gene is TRBJ2-7, the V gene TRBV11-2, with 9 bases aligning to TRBD2. The V gene end was trimmed by 5 bases and the J gene end by 4 bases; junction bases not matched to a gene: 6. The CDR3 is made up of 14 amino acids. Looked up from germline, CDR1 is SGHAT and CDR2 is FQNNGV. CDR3 bases: TGTGCCAGCAGCCCTTGGACTAGCGAGTACGAGCAGTACTTC. This sequence encodes CASSPWTSEYEQYF.

The chain is built from TRBV2 and TRBJ1-5, with D hard to call. Per germline, CDR1 SNHLY and CDR2 FYNNEI. The CDR3 covers 15 residues. V lost 2 bases and J lost 0, with 8 bases in between. This CDR3 reads CASSESGNSNQPQHF. The DNA of the CDR3 is TGTGCCAGCAGTGAATCGGGGAATAGCAATCAGCCCCAGCATTTT.

The chain uses TRBV7-9 and TRBJ1-2; the D is unclear. V lost 3 bases and J 0 bases, leaving 17 bases between the germline ends. The germline CDR1 and CDR2 sequences are SEHNR and FQNEAQ (reference sequence). This CDR3 region has 17 residues. CDR3 region: CASSFETPSLANYGYTF. The DNA for the CDR3 is TGTGCCAGCAGCTTCGAGACACCATCGTTAGCTAACTATGGCTACACCTTC. Full variable domain (remainder filled in from reference TRBV7-9 and TRBJ1-2): DTGVSQNPRHKITKRGQNVTFRCDPISEHNRLYWYRQTLGQGPEFLTYFQNEAQLEKSRLLSDRFSAERPKGSFSTLEIQRTEQGDSAMYLCASSFETPSLANYGYTFGSGTRLTVV.

The chain couples TRBV5-4 to TRBJ2-5; 10 bases map to TRBD2. This CDR3 contains 17 residues. With 1 base clipped from V and 4 bases from J, the junction kept 10 bases outside the gene matches. The germline gives CDR1 SGHNT, CDR2 YYREEE (reference sequence). CDR3 sequence reads: CASSLRLAGVFSETQYF. CDR3 nucleotide sequence: TGTGCCAGCAGCTTGAGGCTAGCGGGAGTTTTTTCAGAGACCCAGTACTTC.

The chain joins TRBV9 to TRBJ2-1; maybe TRBD2 (5 bases). Germline lookup yields CDR1 SGDLS and CDR2 YYNGEE. The CDR3 is made up of 16 amino acids. V was shortened by 4 bases and J by 0 bases, with 14 bases between the two germline ends. The CDR3 coding sequence is TGTGCCAGCAGCCCAAGGACGGGAAGCTCCTACAATGAGCAGTTCTTC. Translation gives CASSPRTGSSYNEQFF. Variable domain in full (rest from reference TRBV9 and TRBJ2-1): DSGVTQTPKHLITATGQRVTLRCSPRSGDLSVYWYQQSLDQGLQFLIQYYNGEERAKGNILERFSAQQFPDLHSELNLSSLELGDSALYFCASSPRTGSSYNEQFFGPGTRLTVL.

J is TRBJ1-5 and V is TRBV19, with 7 nucleotides matching TRBD1. The CDR3 extends over 14 amino acids. The V and J ends lost 7 bases and 7 bases, in that order; junction bases with no gene match: 10. From germline, CDR1 is LNHDA and CDR2 SQIVND (reference sequence). In DNA, the CDR3 is TGTGCCAGTAAAGCCCAGACAGGGCCCCAGCCCCAGCATTTT. This sequence encodes CASKAQTGPQPQHF.